This TCR beta chain was obtained from a study of CD8 T cells in ankylosing spondylitis. Between the trimmed V and J ends, which lost 5 bases and 9 bases, there was a span of 14 bases. Germline assignment: CDR1 SEHNR and CDR2 FQNEAQ (reference sequence). The length of the CDR3 is 13 residues. This clonotype has a handful of counts. Via MiXCR, TCRdb re-called the 5' RACE reads, giving one row per CDR3 protein. The repertoire holds about 160,000 distinct CDR3 sequences, with 9.8% as singletons. The TCR originated in a female donor with ankylosing spondylitis or in good health (not recorded which). The chain joins TRBV7-9 to TRBJ2-1; D may be TRBD2 (6 bases). The source material was blood, either unsorted or a sorted T cell fraction (not recorded which). Here the CDR3 reads CASSARLGPEQFF. In DNA, the CDR3 is TGTGCCAGCAGCGCCCGACTAGGTCCTGAGCAGTTCTTC. Filled out from reference TRBV7-9 and TRBJ2-1, the complete variable domain reads DTGVSQNPRHKITKRGQNVTFRCDPISEHNRLYWYRQTLGQGPEFLTYFQNEAQLEKSRLLSDRFSAERPKGSFSTLEIQRTEQGDSAMYLCASSARLGPEQFFGPGTRLTVL.